These 25 T cell receptor beta chains were all obtained from the same sample, sequenced in a study of blood T cell repertoires in COVID-19. This table comes from immunoSEQ multiplex PCR, and its TCRdb copy is limited to in-frame clones, with some not included. Of 200,000 to 300,000 clones listed, around 88% are singletons. The sequencing sample was made of peripheral blood. These TCRs come from a man aged 25-45 years with active or convalescent COVID-19.

V gene TRBV10-2 combines with J gene TRBJ1-6; D is unresolved. This CDR3 region has 13 residues. V lost 7 bases and J lost 8, with 12 bases in between. Germline V gene sequence: CDR1 WSHSY, CDR2 SAAADI. The CDR3 nucleotides read TGCGCCAGCAATGGGGAGGCACATTCACCCCTCCACTTT. Translation gives CASNGEAHSPLHF.

This clone showed up just once. The genes are TRBV6-2 or TRBV6-3 and TRBJ1-4, with 8 bases identical to TRBD1. V lost 5 bases and J lost 2; bases outside the gene matches: 7. This CDR3 spans 16 amino acids. CDR1 and CDR2 (germline): MNHEY, SVGEGT. The CDR3 spells CASSHTTGDTNEKLFF. The CDR3 region has the DNA TGTGCCAGCAGTCACACGACAGGGGATACTAATGAAAAACTGTTTTTT.

The count of this clone is one. The chain couples TRBV9 to TRBJ2-1; 12 bases agree with TRBD1. CDR1 SGDLS and CDR2 YYNGEE come from the germline V gene. V lost 3 bases to trimming and J lost 6 bases; unmatched junction nucleotides: 4. This CDR3 has 15 amino acids. DNA of the CDR3: TGTGCCAGCAGCGGGGGACAGGGGGCCTTCAATGAGCAGTTCTTC. Protein sequence: CASSGGQGAFNEQFF.

The rearrangement uses TRBV3-1 (or the pseudogene TRBV3-2) and TRBJ1-2; maybe TRBD1 (5 bases). Germline CDR1 and CDR2: LGHDT and YNNKEL (reference sequence). With 1 base removed from V and 0 bases from J, the gap between germline ends came to 15 bases. The CDR3 length is 17 residues. The DNA of the CDR3 is TGTGCCAGCAGCCAAGTTTTGCGACAGACATCTAACTATGGCTACACCTTC. Residues: CASSQVLRQTSNYGYTF.

CDR3 nucleotide sequence: TGTGCCAGCAGCTTGAACGGGGGACTCACAGATACGCAGTATTTT. Amino acids: CASSLNGGLTDTQYF. The chain uses TRBV5-4 and TRBJ2-3; D is possibly TRBD2 (6 bases). CDR1 is SGHNT and CDR2 is YYREEE in the germline V gene (reference sequence). V was clipped by 1 base and J by 2 bases, with 11 bases between them. The CDR3 is made up of 15 amino acids.

The rearrangement links TRBV18 to TRBJ1-5; D is unclear. The CDR3 runs to 13 residues. Germline V gene data show CDR1 as KGHSH and CDR2 as LQKENI. V lost 5 bases, J lost 4 bases, and 9 bases lay in between. CDR3 amino acids: CASSWEENQPQHF. The CDR3, as DNA: TGTGCCAGCTCATGGGAGGAGAATCAGCCCCAGCATTTT.

The J gene is TRBJ2-2, the V gene TRBV11-2, with TRBD1 identical over 9 bases. This CDR3 has 17 amino acids. J lost 5 bases, V lost 1 base, and 8 bases had no gene match. Germline V lookup: CDR1 SGHAT, CDR2 FQNNGV. The CDR3 DNA is TGTGCCAGCAGCTTAGCACAGGGACAGGGATGGACCGGGGAGCTGTTTTTT. This codes for CASSLAQGQGWTGELFF. The whole variable domain, remainder taken from reference TRBV11-2 and TRBJ2-2, is EAGVAQSPRYKIIEKRQSVAFWCNPISGHATLYWYQQILGQGPKLLIQFQNNGVVDDSQLPKDRFSAERLKGVDSTLKIQPAKLEDSAVYLCASSLAQGQGWTGELFFGEGSRLTVL.

This clone was picked up a small number of times. Other DNA sequences of this sample code for an identical CDR3. The V gene is TRBV6-5, the J gene TRBJ1-1; D remains unclear. Germline V CDR1 and CDR2: MNHEY, SVGAGI. Trimming stripped 2 bases from V and 3 bases from J, with 7 bases between. This CDR3 is 13 amino acids long. Written as DNA, the CDR3 is TGTGCCAGCAGTTACATCGGGGACACTGAAGCTTTCTTT. This encodes CASSYIGDTEAFF.

This chain links TRBV7-2 with TRBJ1-6; a weak D match, TRBD1 (5 bases). The CDR3 length is 15 residues. The germline gives CDR1 SGHTA, CDR2 FQGNSA. V dropped 5 bases and J dropped 1 base, with 9 bases sitting between them. The CDR3 nucleotides read TGTGCCAGCAGCACGAAGGGGTCCTATAATTCACCCCTCCACTTT. Protein sequence: CASSTKGSYNSPLHF. The full variable domain, rest sourced from reference TRBV7-2 and TRBJ1-6, is GAGVSQSPSNKVTEKGKDVELRCDPISGHTALYWYRQSLGQGLEFLIYFQGNSAPDKSGLPSDRFSAERTGGSVSTLTIQRTQQEDSAVYLCASSTKGSYNSPLHFGNGTRLTVT.

This clone occurred a few times. This chain links TRBV11-2 with TRBJ2-7, with 7 bases that match TRBD1. The J segment lost 3 bases and the V segment lost 0 bases, leaving 8 bases of the junction unmatched. This CDR3 contains 16 residues. CDR1 and CDR2 (germline): SGHAT, FQNNGV. The DNA of the CDR3 is TGTGCCAGCAGCTTAGACCGGGACAGTCGATACTACGAGCAGTACTTC. Its translation: CASSLDRDSRYYEQYF. Full variable domain (rest looked up from reference TRBV11-2 and TRBJ2-7): EAGVAQSPRYKIIEKRQSVAFWCNPISGHATLYWYQQILGQGPKLLIQFQNNGVVDDSQLPKDRFSAERLKGVDSTLKIQPAKLEDSAVYLCASSLDRDSRYYEQYFGPGTRLTVT.

V is TRBV4-1 and J is TRBJ2-7, with a tentative D call TRBD2 (6 bases). V was shortened by 0 bases and J by 4 bases, with 19 bases between the two germline ends. From germline, CDR1 is MGHRA and CDR2 YSYEKL. This CDR3 is 17 amino acids long. The CDR3 DNA is TGCGCCAGCAGCCAAGAGGGATCCGCGTGGGGGGTATACGAGCAGTACTTC. Amino acids: CASSQEGSAWGVYEQYF.

This chain joins TRBV21-1 and TRBJ2-2; the DNA was not compared with TRBD2, the D call given in the table. TRBV21-1 is a pseudogene. The CDR3 contains 17 residues. The CDR3 protein is CASSKIALAGNTGELFF. For the CDR3, the DNA is TGTGCCAGCAGCAAAATAGCGCTAGCGGGGAACACCGGGGAGCTGTTTTTT.

The V call is TRBV7-9, the J call TRBJ1-2; 8 nucleotides align to TRBD1. The CDR3 covers 14 residues. CDR1 is SEHNR and CDR2 is FQNEAQ in the germline V gene (reference sequence). J gave up 5 bases and V 4 bases, and 6 bases lay outside the gene matches. CDR3 loop: CASSSQQGVYGYTF. For the CDR3, the DNA is TGTGCCAGCAGCTCACAACAGGGGGTTTATGGCTACACCTTC.

Turning to this clone: The sample carries other DNA sequences with the same CDR3. The chain combines TRBV18 with TRBJ2-5; possible D gene TRBD1, 5 bases. Germline V lookup: CDR1 KGHSH, CDR2 LQKENI. This CDR3 has 13 residues. The germline V and J ends were trimmed by 2 bases and 4 bases, with 8 bases remaining between them. CDR3 residues: CASSPGQGETQYF. DNA for the CDR3: TGTGCCAGCTCACCAGGTCAGGGAGAGACCCAGTACTTC.

The gene calls are TRBV2 and TRBJ1-3; possible D gene TRBD1, 5 bases. V was pared by 2 bases and J by 2 bases, with 10 bases between. The CDR3 is 15 residues long. The germline V gene has CDR1 SNHLY and CDR2 FYNNEI. CDR3 DNA: TGTGCCAGCAGTGAATTCGGGGGAGCTGGAAACACCATATATTTT. This translates into CASSEFGGAGNTIYF.

This clone was observed a handful of times. The chain carries TRBV3-1 (or the pseudogene TRBV3-2) and TRBJ2-1, with D perhaps TRBD2 (6 bases). The CDR3 contains 18 residues. Trimming pared 1 base from V and 0 bases from J, leaving 16 bases between. Germline V gene data show CDR1 as LGHDT and CDR2 as YNNKEL (reference sequence). CDR3 sequence reads: CASSQVFGGVSSYNEQFF. CDR3 DNA sequence: TGTGCCAGCAGCCAAGTCTTTGGCGGGGTGAGCTCCTACAATGAGCAGTTCTTC.

The chain combines TRBV2 with TRBJ2-2; 12 nucleotides match TRBD2. Germline-derived CDR1 and CDR2 are SNHLY and FYNNEI. V lost 10 bases and J lost 3; bases outside the gene matches: 6. The CDR3 has 15 residues. CDR3 coding DNA: TGTGCCACCTCTAGCGGGGGGGAGTACACCGGGGAGCTGTTTTTT. Amino acid sequence: CATSSGGEYTGELFF.

This clone occurred a few times. The J gene is TRBJ2-7, the V gene TRBV5-1; D unresolved. Trimming left V 2 bases short and J 1 base short, with 7 bases between. This CDR3 comprises 13 residues. CDR1 SGHRS and CDR2 YFSETQ come from the germline V gene. CDR3 sequence reads: CASSFSPSYEQYF. The DNA of the CDR3 is TGCGCCAGCAGCTTTAGTCCTTCCTACGAGCAGTACTTC.

The chain links TRBV12-3 or TRBV12-4 to TRBJ2-7, with a tentative D call TRBD2 (7 bases). This CDR3 comprises 13 residues. The V end was cut by 7 bases, the J end by 5 bases, with 15 bases between. CDR3: CASIPGGGDEQYF. The CDR3 region has the DNA TGTGCCAGCATTCCTGGGGGGGGCGACGAGCAGTACTTC.

The rearrangement joins TRBV6-5 to TRBJ1-2; no firm D call. CDR3 length equals 11 residues. Deletions cut 8 bases from V and 6 bases from J, with 10 bases between. The germline V gene has CDR1 MNHEY and CDR2 SVGAGI. For the CDR3, the DNA is TGTGCCAGCGGAGGGATCAATGGCTACACCTTC. It encodes CASGGINGYTF.

Only one count was recorded for this clone. The chain recombines TRBV6-5 with TRBJ1-1; weak D call: TRBD1 (6 bases). The V and J ends lost 2 bases and 6 bases respectively, with 16 bases between them. Germline assignment: CDR1 MNHEY and CDR2 SVGAGI. The CDR3 has 15 residues. The chain's CDR3 is CASSYHRDGGPEAFF. CDR3 DNA sequence: TGTGCCAGCAGTTACCACAGGGATGGGGGACCTGAAGCTTTCTTT.

The chain combines TRBV6-1 with TRBJ2-5; D is possibly TRBD1 (5 bases). Trimming took off 4 bases at V and 1 base at J, with 16 bases between the two ends. Per the germline V gene, CDR1 is MNHNS and CDR2 is SASEGT. This CDR3 has 16 residues. CDR3 region: CASSVVGQGGQETQYF. The CDR3 DNA reads TGTGCCAGCAGTGTCGTAGGGCAGGGCGGCCAAGAGACCCAGTACTTC.

J is TRBJ2-2 and V is TRBV9; D might be TRBD2 (7 bases). V lost 1 base to trimming and J lost 4 bases, with 11 bases between them. Germline assignment: CDR1 SGDLS and CDR2 YYNGEE. The CDR3 length is 15 residues. CDR3 residues: CASSVRGAGTGELFF. The CDR3 region has the DNA TGTGCCAGCAGCGTACGGGGGGCTGGCACCGGGGAGCTGTTTTTT.

This rearrangement joins TRBV11-2 to TRBJ2-1; D call uncertain. Trimming shortened V by 1 base and J by 8 bases, and 6 bases separated the two germline ends. Germline assignment: CDR1 SGHAT and CDR2 FQNNGV. The CDR3 loop spans 12 amino acids. For the CDR3, the DNA is TGTGCCAGCAGCTTAGCTAGGCATGAGCAGTTCTTC. The encoded protein is CASSLARHEQFF.

This clone was seen once. V is TRBV27 and J is TRBJ2-1, with TRBD2 identical over 8 bases. Germline V lookup: CDR1 MNHEY, CDR2 SMNVEV (reference sequence). This CDR3 is 16 amino acids long. After removal of 6 bases from V and 4 bases from J, the junction contained 11 bases not matched to a gene. CDR3 nucleotide sequence: TGTGCCAGCAGCCAGCGGGGGTTAACCGGTTACAATGAGCAGTTCTTC. Protein product: CASSQRGLTGYNEQFF.